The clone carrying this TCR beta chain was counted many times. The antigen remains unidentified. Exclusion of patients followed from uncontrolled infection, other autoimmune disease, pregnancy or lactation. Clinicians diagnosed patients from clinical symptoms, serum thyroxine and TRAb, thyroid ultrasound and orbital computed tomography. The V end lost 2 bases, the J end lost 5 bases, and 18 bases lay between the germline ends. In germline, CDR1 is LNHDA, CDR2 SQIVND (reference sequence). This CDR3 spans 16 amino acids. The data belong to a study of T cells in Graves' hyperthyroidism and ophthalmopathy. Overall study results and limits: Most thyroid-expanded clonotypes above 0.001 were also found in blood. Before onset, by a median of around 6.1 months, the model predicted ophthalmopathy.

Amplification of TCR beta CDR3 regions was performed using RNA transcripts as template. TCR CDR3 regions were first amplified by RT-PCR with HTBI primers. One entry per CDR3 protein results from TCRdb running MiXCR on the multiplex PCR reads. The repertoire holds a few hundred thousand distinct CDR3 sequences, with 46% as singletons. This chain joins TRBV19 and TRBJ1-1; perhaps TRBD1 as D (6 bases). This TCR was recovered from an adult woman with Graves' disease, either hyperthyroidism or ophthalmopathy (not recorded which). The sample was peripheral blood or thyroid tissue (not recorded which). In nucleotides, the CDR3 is TGTGCCAGTAGTATATTGCCGTACAGGGATCAAACTGAAGCTTTCTTT. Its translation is CASSILPYRDQTEAFF.